These 29 T cell receptor beta chains were sequenced from one sample in a study of blood T cell repertoires in COVID-19. Profiling relied on immunoSEQ multiplex PCR, and the TCRdb table lists in-frame clones only, not all of them. The sample yields around 260,000 clones, about nine tenths seen once. The specimen sequenced was peripheral blood. The receptors here all came from a woman between 40 and 55 years old who had recovered from COVID-19.

V is TRBV9 and J is TRBJ2-4; possible D gene TRBD2, 7 bases. The CDR3 runs to 18 residues. Trimming took off 2 bases at V and 3 bases at J, with 21 bases between the two ends. Germline CDR1 and CDR2: SGDLS and YYNGEE. The CDR3 region has the DNA TGTGCCAGCAGCGTGGAGGGCGGGGGCCCCAGGGGCAAAAACATTCAGTACTTC. Translation gives CASSVEGGGPRGKNIQYF.

The count of this clone is one. V usage is TRBV11-2 and J usage is TRBJ1-1; TRBD1 matches at 8 bases. The CDR3 consists of 17 residues. Germline CDR1 reads SGHAT; CDR2 reads FQNNGV. Germline trimming cut 2 bases from V and 2 bases from J; bases unmatched to any gene: 10. This chain's CDR3 is CASSLRQGPLFNTEAFF. The DNA of the CDR3 is TGTGCCAGCAGCTTACGACAGGGGCCCCTATTCAACACTGAAGCTTTCTTT. The full variable domain, with the rest looked up from reference TRBV11-2 and TRBJ1-1, is EAGVAQSPRYKIIEKRQSVAFWCNPISGHATLYWYQQILGQGPKLLIQFQNNGVVDDSQLPKDRFSAERLKGVDSTLKIQPAKLEDSAVYLCASSLRQGPLFNTEAFFGQGTRLTVV.

The chain joins TRBV6-2 or TRBV6-3 to TRBJ1-2; the D gene is possibly TRBD1 (5 bases). CDR1 and CDR2 (germline): MNHEY, SVGEGT. Trimming took off 0 bases at V and 0 bases at J, with 17 bases between the two ends. The CDR3 is 18 residues long. The CDR3 is CASSYSKAGRKANYGYTF. The CDR3 bases are TGTGCCAGCAGTTACTCGAAGGCGGGACGGAAAGCTAACTATGGCTACACCTTC.

This sequence joins TRBV6-5 and TRBJ2-1, with a weak D call TRBD2 (7 bases). CDR1 is MNHEY, CDR2 SVGAGI, per germline. The CDR3 sequence is 15 residues long. V lost 2 bases and J 7 bases, leaving 15 bases between the germline ends. CDR3 region: CASSYVGGRRNEQFF. The CDR3 DNA reads as TGTGCCAGCAGTTACGTGGGGGGGCGAAGGAATGAGCAGTTCTTC.

CDR3 loop: CASSPRGQGIPLHF. Here the CDR3 DNA reads TGTGCCAGCAGCCCCCGGGGACAGGGGATACCCCTCCACTTT. The rearrangement joins TRBV7-2 to TRBJ1-6; 10 bases map to TRBD1. The germline gives CDR1 SGHTA, CDR2 FQGNSA. This CDR3 region has 14 residues. With V trimmed by 5 bases and J by 12 bases, 7 bases remained unmatched.

The chain has TRBV15 and TRBJ2-4; the D gene is possibly TRBD1 (5 bases). Trimming removed 0 bases at V and 0 bases at J, with 24 bases between. The CDR3 length is 21 residues. The germline gives CDR1 LNHNV, CDR2 YYDKDF (reference sequence). The CDR3 DNA reads TGTGCCACCAGCAGAGATTCAGGGTCCACCTTATCCACTCTAGCCAAAAACATTCAGTACTTC. It translates to CATSRDSGSTLSTLAKNIQYF.

This chain joins TRBV12-3 or TRBV12-4 and TRBJ1-6, with D possibly TRBD1 on 5 matching bases. Trimming cost V 0 bases and J 14 bases, with 8 bases left between them. This CDR3 has 12 residues. The CDR3 here is CASSLASGTLHF. The CDR3, as DNA: TGTGCCAGCAGTTTAGCTTCAGGGACCCTCCACTTT.

V and J are TRBV15 and TRBJ1-2; no clear D gene. Germline V lookup: CDR1 LNHNV, CDR2 YYDKDF (reference sequence). CDR3 size: 13 residues. Deletions cut 5 bases from V and 8 bases from J, with 15 bases between. CDR3 amino acids: CATSFLVRGGYTF. CDR3 DNA sequence: TGTGCCACCAGCTTCTTGGTGCGAGGAGGCTACACCTTC.

The chain recombines TRBV6-1 with TRBJ1-5; D gene ambiguous. CDR3 length: 15 amino acids. Trimming removed 0 bases from V and 8 bases from J, with 14 bases in between. In germline, CDR1 is MNHNS, CDR2 SASEGT. CDR3 nucleotide sequence: TGTGCCAGCAGTGAAGCGAGAGGCATCACTGAGCCCCAGCATTTT. Amino acid sequence: CASSEARGITEPQHF.

This sequence joins TRBV5-1 and TRBJ2-3; TRBD2 agrees at 14 bases. The V and J ends lost 4 bases and 1 base, in that order; junction bases with no gene match: 2. Germline V CDR1 and CDR2: SGHRS, YFSETQ. The CDR3 totals 16 residues. The CDR3 reads CASSEGLAGGTDTQYF. CDR3 DNA: TGCGCCAGCAGCGAGGGACTAGCGGGGGGCACAGATACGCAGTATTTT.

This sequence joins TRBV6-5 and TRBJ1-2; no firm D call. Deletions cut 7 bases from V and 5 bases from J, with 14 bases between. Germline values: CDR1 MNHEY, CDR2 SVGAGI. This CDR3 comprises 13 residues. Here the CDR3 DNA reads TGTGCCAGCACCCCCCGGGAGGAGTATGGCTACACCTTC. Amino acids: CASTPREEYGYTF.

The chain has TRBV11-3 and TRBJ2-1, with 14 bases fitting TRBD2. The J segment lost 5 bases and the V segment lost 2 bases, leaving 2 bases of the junction unmatched. Germline V gene data show CDR1 as SGHNT and CDR2 as YENEEA. The CDR3 loop spans 16 amino acids. CDR3 amino acids: CASSLQGLAGDNEQFF. CDR3 sequence (DNA): TGTGCCAGCAGCTTACAGGGACTAGCGGGAGACAATGAGCAGTTCTTC.

The rearrangement uses TRBV6-5 and TRBJ1-2, with D hard to call. In germline, CDR1 is MNHEY, CDR2 SVGAGI. The length of the CDR3 is 14 residues. V lost 2 bases and J 7 bases, leaving 14 bases between the germline ends. The CDR3 region has the DNA TGTGCCAGCAGTTACGAGTCCGGGTTCGGTGGCTACACCTTC. It encodes CASSYESGFGGYTF.

The chain links TRBV5-1 to TRBJ1-1, with D unclear. Germline CDR1 reads SGHRS; CDR2 reads YFSETQ. The CDR3 consists of 15 residues. V lost 0 bases and J lost 0, with 9 bases in between. CDR3 sequence (DNA): TGCGCCAGCAGCTTGGATGGCCTTTTGAACACTGAAGCTTTCTTT. Translation gives CASSLDGLLNTEAFF.

The V call is TRBV4-2, the J call TRBJ2-2; D unresolved. V lost 0 bases and J lost 3, with 8 bases in between. Germline assignment: CDR1 LGHNA and CDR2 YNFKEQ. This CDR3 has 15 amino acids. The CDR3 nucleotides are TGTGCCAGCAGCCAAGAGGAACAGCACACCGGGGAGCTGTTTTTT. Its translation: CASSQEEQHTGELFF.

CDR3 DNA sequence: TGTGCCTGGAGTACCGGGACAGGGTCCTACGAGCAGTACTTC. Translation gives CAWSTGTGSYEQYF. The chain carries TRBV30 and TRBJ2-7, with TRBD1 matching 9 bases. V trimming: 2 bases; J trimming: 1 base; junction bases outside the gene matches: 3. CDR1 GTSNPN and CDR2 SVGIG come from the germline V gene (reference sequence). CDR3 size: 14 residues.

CDR3 bases: TGTGCAAGTCGCTCAGACCCCGGACAGGGGGCCCCTGAAGCTTTCTTT. Translated: CASRSDPGQGAPEAFF. This sequence joins TRBV12-2 and TRBJ1-1; TRBD1, the table's D call, was not compared with the DNA. TRBV12-2 is a recognized pseudogene. The CDR3 sequence is 16 residues long.

About this clone itself: Different DNA sequences within this sample yield the same CDR3. This sequence joins TRBV7-2 and TRBJ2-7; 11 bases map to TRBD2. The CDR3 runs 15 residues. Germline CDR1 is SGHTA and CDR2 is FQGNSA. J gave up 3 bases and V 1 base, and 2 bases lay outside the gene matches. CDR3 amino acids: CASSLVAGGLYEQYF. The CDR3 coding sequence is TGTGCCAGCAGCTTAGTAGCGGGGGGGCTCTACGAGCAGTACTTC.

The rearrangement links TRBV5-6 to TRBJ1-6; TRBD1 matches at 10 bases. Germline V lookup: CDR1 SGHDT, CDR2 YYEEEE. The J segment lost 11 bases and the V segment lost 4 bases, leaving 6 bases of the junction unmatched. This CDR3 is 14 amino acids long. CDR3 amino acids: CASSRDRGSAPLHF. In nucleotides, the CDR3 is TGTGCCAGCAGCCGGGACAGGGGAAGTGCACCCCTCCACTTT.

The chain combines TRBV23-1 with TRBJ2-7, with 7 nucleotides matching TRBD1. TRBV23-1 has ORF status, its function being uncertain. This CDR3 region has 15 residues. The trim removed 4 bases at V and 1 base at J, leaving 7 bases unmatched. DNA of the CDR3: TGCGCCAGCAGTCCCCAGAAGGGGGCATCCTACGAGCAGTACTTC. Translated, it gives CASSPQKGASYEQYF.

Written as DNA, the CDR3 is TGTGCCAGCAGCCATCAGGGGATGGGATCAGGGGAGCAGTTCTTC. It codes for CASSHQGMGSGEQFF. This rearrangement joins TRBV7-2 to TRBJ2-1; D possibly corresponds to TRBD1 (6 bases). Germline V gene data show CDR1 as SGHTA and CDR2 as FQGNSA. With 5 bases removed from V and 10 bases from J, the gap between germline ends came to 21 bases. The CDR3 loop spans 15 amino acids.

This chain connects TRBV5-1 to TRBJ2-2; possibly TRBD1 for D (5 bases). Trimming left V 2 bases short and J 2 bases short, with 13 bases between. The CDR3 has 16 amino acids. From germline, CDR1 is SGHRS and CDR2 YFSETQ. The CDR3 nucleotides are TGCGCCAGCAGCTTTCAAGGGCAGGGCAACACCGGGGAGCTGTTTTTT. Amino acids: CASSFQGQGNTGELFF. Supplemented by reference TRBV5-1 and TRBJ2-2, the full variable domain reads KAGVTQTPRYLIKTRGQQVTLSCSPISGHRSVSWYQQTPGQGLQFLFEYFSETQRNKGNFPGRFSGRQFSNSRSEMNVSTLELGDSALYLCASSFQGQGNTGELFFGEGSRLTVL.

J is TRBJ2-1 and V is TRBV7-2; TRBD2 matches at 10 bases. Germline V gene lookup returns CDR1 SGHTA and CDR2 FQGNSA. This CDR3 contains 16 residues. The ends lost 5 bases at V and 6 bases at J; junction bases unmatched: 10. CDR3 sequence reads: CASSPSLAGALNEQFF. The CDR3, as DNA: TGTGCCAGCAGCCCCTCCCTAGCGGGGGCCCTCAATGAGCAGTTCTTC.

This rearrangement joins TRBV14 to TRBJ2-1; TRBD1 matches at 7 bases. This CDR3 contains 11 residues. Germline CDR1 is SGHDN and CDR2 is FVKESK. Trimming at V came to 1 base and at J to 15 bases, leaving 3 bases not matched to a gene. CDR3 loop: CASSQGTGMFF. CDR3 DNA: TGTGCCAGCAGCCAAGGGACAGGCATGTTCTTC.

V is TRBV9 and J is TRBJ2-5; D not resolved. Germline-derived CDR1 and CDR2 are SGDLS and YYNGEE. The V gene lost 0 bases and the J gene lost 4 bases, with 16 bases spanning the gap. This CDR3 is 16 amino acids long. This CDR3 reads CASSVAPTIHSETQYF. The CDR3 region has the DNA TGTGCCAGCAGCGTAGCTCCAACCATTCACTCAGAGACCCAGTACTTC.

This rearrangement joins TRBV4-3 to TRBJ2-3, with 16 bases aligning to TRBD2. Germline CDR1 LGHNA, CDR2 YSLEER. Trimming at V came to 0 bases and at J to 3 bases, leaving 6 bases not matched to a gene. This CDR3 comprises 19 residues. The CDR3 here is CASSQDLGTSGGVTDTQYF. In DNA, the CDR3 is TGCGCCAGCAGCCAAGATCTGGGGACTAGCGGGGGGGTGACAGATACGCAGTATTTT.

The chain couples TRBV4-3 to TRBJ2-7, with 12 bases lining up with TRBD2. In germline, CDR1 is LGHNA, CDR2 YSLEER. Trimming took 4 bases from V and 7 from J; bases not matched to a gene: 11. This CDR3 is built from 16 residues. The CDR3 region has the DNA TGCGCCAGCAGCCCCCGGGGGCTAGCGGGGGGGAGGGAGCAGTACTTC. The encoded protein is CASSPRGLAGGREQYF.

This sequence joins TRBV6-1 and TRBJ2-7; 7 bases are shared with TRBD1. V trimming: 0 bases; J trimming: 6 bases; junction bases outside the gene matches: 2. Germline CDR1 is MNHNS and CDR2 is SASEGT. The length of the CDR3 is 13 residues. The CDR3 nucleotides read TGTGCCAGCAGTGAAGCCCGGGACAGCGAGCAGTACTTC. This encodes CASSEARDSEQYF.

The genes are TRBV2 and TRBJ2-5, with D tentatively TRBD1 (5 bases). V dropped 0 bases and J dropped 5 bases, with 10 bases sitting between them. The CDR3 loop spans 14 amino acids. Per the germline V gene, CDR1 is SNHLY and CDR2 is FYNNEI. CDR3 DNA: TGTGCCAGCAGTGAAGCCGCAGGGTGGGAGACCCAGTACTTC. It yields the protein CASSEAAGWETQYF. The entire variable domain, with the rest obtained from reference TRBV2 and TRBJ2-5, is as follows: EPEVTQTPSHQVTQMGQEVILRCVPISNHLYFYWYRQILGQKVEFLVSFYNNEISEKSEIFDDQFSVERPDGSNFTLKIRSTKLEDSAMYFCASSEAAGWETQYFGPGTRLLVL.